These T cell receptor beta chains were read from a single sample in a study of blood T cell repertoires in COVID-19. Using immunoSEQ multiplex PCR, the repertoire was profiled, and TCRdb retains in-frame clones only, with some absent. The sample includes 250,000 to 300,000 clones, around 90% seen only once; the top ten take around 1.1%. The sequencing sample was made of PBMCs or T cells enriched from blood (not recorded which). The receptors were gathered from a woman in her 30s who had recovered from COVID-19. Both conserved end residues are part of each CDR3. The D gene is left open where the match is weak. Clone size is given for some rows only: seen once, a few or many times, or a class if the clone is expanded.

v_gene	abundance	d_gene	j_gene	CDR3nt	CDR3aa
TRBV18	.	.	TRBJ2-7	TGTGCCAGCTCACCATCTAGCTCCTACGAGCAGTACTTC	CASSPSSSYEQYF
TRBV5-1	once	TRBD1	TRBJ2-6	TGCGCCAGCAGAGACGTCGCCGGGACAGGGGGATTCTCTGGGGCCAACGTCCTGACTTTC	CASRDVAGTGGFSGANVLTF
TRBV29-1	.	TRBD2	TRBJ2-5	TGCAGCGCCAACAAAGGGGAGGGCTTGGAGACCCAGTACTTC	CSANKGEGLETQYF
TRBV6-5	.	TRBD1	TRBJ2-7	TGTGCCAGCAGCCATGGGACAGGGGGCGAGCAGTACTTC	CASSHGTGGEQYF
TRBV7-3	.	.	TRBJ2-3	TGTGCCAGCAGCCCCTCGCCGGGAGCCCTCGGTACGCAGTATTTT	CASSPSPGALGTQYF
TRBV5-1	.	.	TRBJ2-1	TGCGCCAGCAGCTTGGTACTGGTAAGCAATGAGCAGTTCTTC	CASSLVLVSNEQFF
TRBV10-3	.	.	TRBJ1-6	TGTGCCATCAGTGGTTCGCTAGGGGCAGGGGACAATTCACCCCTCCACTTT	CAISGSLGAGDNSPLHF
TRBV21-1	.	.	TRBJ1-5	TGTGCCAGCAGCAAAGACCTAAGTTGTACAGGGGGCAAGTATAGCAATCAGCCCCAGCATTTT	CASSKDLSCTGGKYSNQPQHF
TRBV27	once	TRBD1	TRBJ1-2	TGTGCCAGCAGTTTGGACAGGGGCTATGGCTACACCTTC	CASSLDRGYGYTF
TRBV27	.	TRBD2	TRBJ2-7	TGTGCCAGCAGTTTAAAAGGGGCGGGAGGCCCGGTAGGGGAGCAGTACTTC	CASSLKGAGGPVGEQYF
TRBV4-1	.	.	TRBJ2-7	TGCGCCAGCAGCCACGGGGAGACCTACTACGAGCAGTACTTC	CASSHGETYYEQYF
TRBV11-3	.	.	TRBJ1-6	TGTGCCAGCAGCTTCGGGGGTAATTCACCCCTCCACTTT	CASSFGGNSPLHF
TRBV9	once	TRBD1	TRBJ2-2	TGTGCCAGCAGCGTAGCTCGGACAGGCTCGAACACCGGGGAGCTGTTTTTT	CASSVARTGSNTGELFF
TRBV7-2	.	TRBD1	TRBJ2-7	TGTGCCAGCAGCATGTGGGACAGGGGCGACGAGCAGTACTTC	CASSMWDRGDEQYF
TRBV7-6	.	.	TRBJ1-6	TGTGCCAGCAGCACCAGGGAGGCCTATAATTCACCCCTCCACTTT	CASSTREAYNSPLHF
TRBV5-4	.	TRBD1	TRBJ1-4	TGTGCCAGCAGCTTGGGAGGGGGCGGTGAAAAACTGTTTTTT	CASSLGGGGEKLFF
TRBV15	.	.	TRBJ2-5	TGTGCCACCAGCAGAGTGGTCGACAGTCGGGACCAAGAGACCCAGTACTTC	CATSRVVDSRDQETQYF
TRBV2	once	.	TRBJ2-2	TGTGCCAGCAGTGAGTTCGCGAACACCGGGGAGCTGTTTTTT	CASSEFANTGELFF
TRBV5-1	.	TRBD1	TRBJ2-2	TGCGCCAGCAGCTTGGGACAGGGGTTGTTGCGGGAGCTGTTTTTT	CASSLGQGLLRELFF
TRBV5-1	.	.	TRBJ2-7	TGCGCCAGCAGCCCGGACAGTTACTACGAGCAGTACTTC	CASSPDSYYEQYF
TRBV7-2	.	.	TRBJ1-1	TGTGCCAGCAGCTCCGAGGGTGCCTTTAAAGCTTTCTTT	CASSSEGAFKAFF
TRBV4-3	.	.	TRBJ1-3	TGCGCCAGCAGCCAAGATCATCACTCTGGAAACACCATATATTTT	CASSQDHHSGNTIYF
TRBV7-3	.	.	TRBJ2-6	TGTGCCAGCAGCCGTCTGGCTGCTGGGGCCAACGTCCTGACTTTC	CASSRLAAGANVLTF
TRBV5-5	.	.	TRBJ1-1	TGTGCCAGCAGCTTTCAGGAACAGGGATTTACTGAAGCTTTCTTT	CASSFQEQGFTEAFF
TRBV19	.	TRBD1	TRBJ2-7	TGTGCCAGTAGTCCGGGGACAGGGAACTACGAGCAGTACTTC	CASSPGTGNYEQYF
TRBV28	.	.	TRBJ2-1	TGTGCCAGCAACAACTACAATGAGCAGTTCTTC	CASNNYNEQFF
TRBV9	.	.	TRBJ1-2	TGTGCCAGCAGCGTAGAGGCAAATGGGCTCTATGGCTACACCTTC	CASSVEANGLYGYTF
TRBV27	.	.	TRBJ1-5	TGTGCCAGCAGTTTACAGACAGGCAATCAGCCCCAGCATTTT	CASSLQTGNQPQHF
TRBV29-1	.	.	TRBJ2-1	TGCAGCGTTGAAGATAGAGACAATGAGCAGTTCTTC	CSVEDRDNEQFF
TRBV19	once	.	TRBJ2-7	TGTGCCAGTAGTAAGAATCAGGGGTACGAGCAGTACTTC	CASSKNQGYEQYF
TRBV5-6	.	TRBD1	TRBJ2-7	TGTGCCAGCAGATCCGGGACAGGGGGTTTCTCAGACACCTACGAGCAGTACTTC	CASRSGTGGFSDTYEQYF
TRBV5-4	.	TRBD1	TRBJ2-2	TGTGCCAGCAGCTCTCCGGGACAGGGCAACACCGGGGAGCTGTTTTTT	CASSSPGQGNTGELFF
TRBV6-1	.	TRBD1	TRBJ2-5	TGTGCCAGCAGTGATGGACAGGGAGGTGAGACCCAGTACTTC	CASSDGQGGETQYF
TRBV7-2	.	TRBD2	TRBJ2-2	TGTGCCAGCAGCGTAATAGCGGGAAATACCGGGGAGCTGTTTTTT	CASSVIAGNTGELFF
TRBV9	few	.	TRBJ2-3	TGTGCCAGCAGCGTATGGGAGTGGACAGATACGCAGTATTTT	CASSVWEWTDTQYF
TRBV7-2	.	.	TRBJ2-7	TGTGCCAGCAGCTTAGCGGGCCGGTCCTACGAGCAGTACTTC	CASSLAGRSYEQYF
TRBV6-2/TRBV6-3	.	TRBD1	TRBJ2-7	TGTGCCAGCAGTTACCTGACAGGGACCTACGAGCAGTACTTC	CASSYLTGTYEQYF
TRBV6-7	.	TRBD2	TRBJ2-2	TGTGCCAGCAGTCATACCGGGACTAGCGGGAGAGTAACCGGGGAGCTGTTTTTT	CASSHTGTSGRVTGELFF
TRBV11-2	.	.	TRBJ1-1	TGTGCCAGCAGCTTATCGGTGCAGGGTACGACTGAAGCTTTCTTT	CASSLSVQGTTEAFF
TRBV6-2/TRBV6-3	.	TRBD2	TRBJ2-7	TGTGCCAGCAGCATCGATGGGGGGGTCGCCTCCTACGAGCAGTACTTC	CASSIDGGVASYEQYF
TRBV7-2	.	TRBD2	TRBJ2-3	TGTGCCAGCAGCTTACGCCTAGCGGGAAACACAGATACGCAGTATTTT	CASSLRLAGNTDTQYF
TRBV9	once	.	TRBJ1-2	TGTGCCAGCAGCGTCCCGGGGAACCGCTATGGCTACACCTTC	CASSVPGNRYGYTF
TRBV5-1	few	TRBD1	TRBJ1-1	TGCGCCAGCAGCTTGGCCCTAAACAGGGGGAACGCTGAAGCTTTCTTT	CASSLALNRGNAEAFF
TRBV6-5	.	TRBD2	TRBJ2-7	TGTGCCAGCGCTCGAGCTAGCGGGTCCTACGAGCAGTACTTC	CASARASGSYEQYF
TRBV19	.	TRBD1	TRBJ2-1	TGTGCCAGTAGTATAGTAGACAGGGGGCCTTACAATGAGCAGTTCTTC	CASSIVDRGPYNEQFF
TRBV7-9	.	.	TRBJ2-2	TGTGCCAGCAGGATCTTCCCACAGAACACCGGGGAGCTGTTTTTT	CASRIFPQNTGELFF
TRBV7-3	few	TRBD1	TRBJ2-3	TGTGCCAGCAGCTTAACGGGACAGGGCACAGATACGCAGTATTTT	CASSLTGQGTDTQYF
TRBV7-2	.	.	TRBJ1-5	TGTGCCAGCAGCTATAGACAGGCAGATAGCAATCAGCCCCAGCATTTT	CASSYRQADSNQPQHF
TRBV2	.	TRBD1	TRBJ2-7	TGTGCCAGCAGTGGGCCGGGACAGGGGGCTTTTATCTACGAGCAGTACTTC	CASSGPGQGAFIYEQYF
TRBV9	.	TRBD2	TRBJ2-1	TGTGCCAGCAGCCTTGGCCGGGAGGCCTACAATGAGCAGTTCTTC	CASSLGREAYNEQFF
TRBV19	.	TRBD1	TRBJ1-4	TGTGCCAGTAACCTAGGACAGGGAGCGAGCGAAAAACTGTTTTTT	CASNLGQGASEKLFF
TRBV9	.	TRBD2	TRBJ2-1	TGTGCCAGCAGCGTAGAGGCTAGCGGGACCAATGAGCAGTTCTTC	CASSVEASGTNEQFF